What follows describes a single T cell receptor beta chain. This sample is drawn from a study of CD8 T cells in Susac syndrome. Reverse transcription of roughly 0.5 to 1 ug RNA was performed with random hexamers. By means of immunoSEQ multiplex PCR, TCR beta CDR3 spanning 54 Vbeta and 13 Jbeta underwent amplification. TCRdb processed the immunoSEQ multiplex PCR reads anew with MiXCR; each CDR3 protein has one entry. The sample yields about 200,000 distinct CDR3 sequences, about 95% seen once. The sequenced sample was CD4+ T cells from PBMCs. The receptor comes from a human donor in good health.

This CDR3 is CASSPGLVALTDTQYF. The CDR3 DNA reads as TGTGCCAGCAGCCCCGGACTCGTCGCCCTCACAGATACGCAGTATTTT. The chain has TRBV12-3 or TRBV12-4 and TRBJ2-3, with D possibly matching TRBD2 (5 bases). The CDR3 totals 16 residues. Trimming stripped 6 bases from V and 2 bases from J, with 18 bases between.